This TCR beta chain was captured by sequencing in a study of T cell repertoires in cytomegalovirus infection. Turning to this clonotype: A read error may be the cause here, since a much bigger clone is one base away.

Germline lookup yields CDR1 MNHEY and CDR2 SVGEGT. The CDR3 contains 13 residues. TCRdb re-derived calls from the reads in MiXCR, one entry per CDR3 protein. The table lists fewer than 550,000 distinct CDR3 sequences, 16% of them singletons. The origin of this receptor is a human donor in good health (CMV status not recorded). Some clones in this sample may be carry-over from other donors' samples. The specimen sequenced was CD8+ T cells from PBMCs. The rearrangement uses TRBV6-2 or TRBV6-3 and TRBJ2-7; possibly TRBD1 for D (6 bases). CDR3 protein: CASSVGQTYERYF. The CDR3 region has the DNA TGTGCCAGCAGCGTCGGACAGACCTACGAGCGGTACTTC.